The present TCR beta chain was sequenced within a study of cytomegalovirus exposure and HLA in healthy donors. Study-level findings and limits: The records held CMV serostatus as the only immune exposure information. Segments of the TCR beta V type were, in most cases, productive about 87% or about 30% of the time in an earlier analysis.

As for this clone: Its specificity is unknown. Mismatch with germline at one junction end may stem from a read error.

It was with 60 Vbeta and 13 Jbeta primers that the PCR ran. Profiled with immunoSEQ multiplex PCR; TCRdb holds only in-frame clones, not every one. There are 140,000 to 150,000 clones in the sample; approximately 70% occur only once, and 2% to 2.5% lies in the top ten. The CDR3 is 12 residues long. Germline V CDR1 and CDR2: SEHNR, FQNEAQ (reference sequence). V gene TRBV7-9 combines with J gene TRBJ2-7; D remains unclear. This TCR was recovered from a woman aged 55-69 years in good health and CMV-seropositive. What was sequenced was PBMCs. CDR3 in DNA: TGTTCCAGCAGCTTAGAGAGCTACGAGCAGTACTTC. It is translated as CSSSLESYEQYF.